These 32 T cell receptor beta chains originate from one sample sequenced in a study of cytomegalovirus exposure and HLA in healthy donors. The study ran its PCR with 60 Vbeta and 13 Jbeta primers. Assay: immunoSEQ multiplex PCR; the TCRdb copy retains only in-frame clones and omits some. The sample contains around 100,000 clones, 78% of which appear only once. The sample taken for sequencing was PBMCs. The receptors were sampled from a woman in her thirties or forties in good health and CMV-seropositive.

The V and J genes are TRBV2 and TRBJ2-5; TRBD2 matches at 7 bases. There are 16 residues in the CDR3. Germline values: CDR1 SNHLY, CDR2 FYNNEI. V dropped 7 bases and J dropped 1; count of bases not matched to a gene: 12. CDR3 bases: TGTGCCAGCACCCGGGAGGCTAGCGGCTCCCAAGAGACCCAGTACTTC. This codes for CASTREASGSQETQYF. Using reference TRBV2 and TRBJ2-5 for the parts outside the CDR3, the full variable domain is EPEVTQTPSHQVTQMGQEVILRCVPISNHLYFYWYRQILGQKVEFLVSFYNNEISEKSEIFDDQFSVERPDGSNFTLKIRSTKLEDSAMYFCASTREASGSQETQYFGPGTRLLVL.

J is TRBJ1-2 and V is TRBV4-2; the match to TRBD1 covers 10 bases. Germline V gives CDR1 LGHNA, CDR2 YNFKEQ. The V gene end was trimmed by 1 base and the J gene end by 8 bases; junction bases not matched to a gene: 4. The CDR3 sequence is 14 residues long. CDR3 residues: CASSQATGGSGYTF. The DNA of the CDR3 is TGTGCCAGCAGCCAAGCGACAGGGGGCTCAGGCTACACCTTC.

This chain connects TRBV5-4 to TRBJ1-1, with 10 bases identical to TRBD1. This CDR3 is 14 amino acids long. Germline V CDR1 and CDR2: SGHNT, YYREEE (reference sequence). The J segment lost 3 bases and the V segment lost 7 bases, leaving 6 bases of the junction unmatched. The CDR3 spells CASGQGGKDTEAFF. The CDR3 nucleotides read TGTGCCAGCGGACAGGGGGGGAAAGACACTGAAGCTTTCTTT.

The CDR3 is CASGTQGDGYTF. CDR3 DNA sequence: TGTGCCAGCGGAACTCAGGGGGATGGCTACACCTTC. This rearrangement joins TRBV7-6 to TRBJ1-2; 7 positions agree with TRBD1. Losses at the gene ends were 8 bases for V and 6 bases for J; bases not matched to a gene: 6. The CDR3 has 12 amino acids. CDR1 is SGHVS, CDR2 FNYEAQ, per germline. The whole variable domain, filled in from reference TRBV7-6 and TRBJ1-2, reads GAGVSQSPRYKVTKRGQDVALRCDPISGHVSLYWYRQALGQGPEFLTYFNYEAQQDKSGLPNDRFSAERPEGSISTLTIQRTEQRDSAMYRCASGTQGDGYTFGSGTRLTVV.

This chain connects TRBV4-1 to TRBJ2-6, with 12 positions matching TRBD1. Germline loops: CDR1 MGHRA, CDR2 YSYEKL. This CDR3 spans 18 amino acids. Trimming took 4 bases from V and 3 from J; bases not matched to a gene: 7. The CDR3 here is CASSREGQGALGANVLTF. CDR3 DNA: TGCGCCAGCAGCCGAGAGGGACAGGGGGCGCTTGGGGCCAACGTCCTGACTTTC.

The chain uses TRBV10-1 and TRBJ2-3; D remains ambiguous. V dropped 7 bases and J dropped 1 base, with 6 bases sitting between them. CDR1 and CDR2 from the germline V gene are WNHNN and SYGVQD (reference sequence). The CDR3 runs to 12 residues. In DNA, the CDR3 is TGCGCCAGCACTGACGGCACAGATACGCAGTATTTT. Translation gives CASTDGTDTQYF.

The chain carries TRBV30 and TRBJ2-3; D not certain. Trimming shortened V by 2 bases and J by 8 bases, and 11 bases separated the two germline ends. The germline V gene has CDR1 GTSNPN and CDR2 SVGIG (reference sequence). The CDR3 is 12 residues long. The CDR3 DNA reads TGTGCCTGGAGTAGAGGAGTAGGTACGCAGTATTTT. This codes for CAWSRGVGTQYF.

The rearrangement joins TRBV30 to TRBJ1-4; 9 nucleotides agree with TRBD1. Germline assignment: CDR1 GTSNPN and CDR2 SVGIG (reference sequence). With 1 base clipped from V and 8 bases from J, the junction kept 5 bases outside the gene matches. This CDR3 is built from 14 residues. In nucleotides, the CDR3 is TGTGCCTGGAGTGCAGGGACAGGGAACGAAAAACTGTTTTTT. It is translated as CAWSAGTGNEKLFF. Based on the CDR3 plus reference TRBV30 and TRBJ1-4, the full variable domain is SQTIHQWPATLVQPVGSPLSLECTVEGTSNPNLYWYRQAAGRGLQLLFYSVGIGQISSEVPQNLSASRPQDRQFILSSKKLLLSDSGFYLCAWSAGTGNEKLFFGSGTQLSVL.

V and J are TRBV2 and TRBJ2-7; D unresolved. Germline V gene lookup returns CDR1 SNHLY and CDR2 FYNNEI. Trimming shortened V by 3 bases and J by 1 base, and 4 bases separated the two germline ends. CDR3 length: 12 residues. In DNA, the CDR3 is TGTGCCAGCAGTGATTATTCCTACGAGCAGTACTTC. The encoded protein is CASSDYSYEQYF.

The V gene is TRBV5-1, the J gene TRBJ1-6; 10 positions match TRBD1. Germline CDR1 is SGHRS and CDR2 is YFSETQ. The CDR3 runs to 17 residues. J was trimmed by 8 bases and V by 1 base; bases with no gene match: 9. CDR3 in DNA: TGCGCCAGCAGCTTGATGCCGGGACAGGGGCTTGATTCACCCCTCCACTTT. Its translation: CASSLMPGQGLDSPLHF.

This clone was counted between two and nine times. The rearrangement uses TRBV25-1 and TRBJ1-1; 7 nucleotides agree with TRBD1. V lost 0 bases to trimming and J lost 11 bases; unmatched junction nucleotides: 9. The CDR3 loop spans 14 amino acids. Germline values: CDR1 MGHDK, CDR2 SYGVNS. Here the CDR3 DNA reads TGTGCCAGCAGTGAATATTTCGGGACAGTAAACGCTTTCTTT. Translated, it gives CASSEYFGTVNAFF.

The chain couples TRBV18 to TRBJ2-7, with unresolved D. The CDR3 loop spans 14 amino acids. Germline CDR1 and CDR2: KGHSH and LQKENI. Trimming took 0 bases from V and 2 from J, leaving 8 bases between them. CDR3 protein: CASSPPLPTYEQYF. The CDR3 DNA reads TGTGCCAGCTCACCACCCCTTCCTACCTACGAGCAGTACTTC. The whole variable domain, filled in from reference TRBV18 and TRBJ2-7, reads NAGVMQNPRHLVRRRGQEARLRCSPMKGHSHVYWYRQLPEEGLKFMVYLQKENIIDESGMPKERFSAEFPKEGPSILRIQQVVRGDSAAYFCASSPPLPTYEQYFGPGTRLTVT.

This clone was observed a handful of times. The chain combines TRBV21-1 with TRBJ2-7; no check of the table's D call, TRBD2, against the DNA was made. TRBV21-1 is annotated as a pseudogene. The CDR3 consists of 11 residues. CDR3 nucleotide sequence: TGTGCCAGCGGGAGGGCCAGCGACAAGTACTTC. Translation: CASGRASDKYF.

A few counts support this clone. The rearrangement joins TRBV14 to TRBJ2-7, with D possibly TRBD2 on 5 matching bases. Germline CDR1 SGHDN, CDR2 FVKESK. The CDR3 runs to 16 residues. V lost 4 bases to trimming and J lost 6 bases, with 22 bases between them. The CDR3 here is CASSLSSLWFPGEQYF. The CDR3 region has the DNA TGTGCCAGCAGCCTATCTAGCCTTTGGTTCCCCGGCGAGCAGTACTTC.

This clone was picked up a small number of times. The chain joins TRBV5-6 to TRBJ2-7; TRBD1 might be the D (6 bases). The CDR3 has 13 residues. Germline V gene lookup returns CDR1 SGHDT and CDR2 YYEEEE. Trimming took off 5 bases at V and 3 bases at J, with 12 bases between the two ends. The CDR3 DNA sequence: TGTGCCAGCAGTTTACAGGGTAACTACGAGCAGTACTTC. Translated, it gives CASSLQGNYEQYF.

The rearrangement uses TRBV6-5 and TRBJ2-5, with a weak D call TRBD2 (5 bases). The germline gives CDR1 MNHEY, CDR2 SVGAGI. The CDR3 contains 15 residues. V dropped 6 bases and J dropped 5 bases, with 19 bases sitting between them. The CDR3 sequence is CASSPLATGGETQYF. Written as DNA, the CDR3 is TGTGCCAGCAGCCCCCTAGCAACTGGTGGGGAGACCCAGTACTTC.

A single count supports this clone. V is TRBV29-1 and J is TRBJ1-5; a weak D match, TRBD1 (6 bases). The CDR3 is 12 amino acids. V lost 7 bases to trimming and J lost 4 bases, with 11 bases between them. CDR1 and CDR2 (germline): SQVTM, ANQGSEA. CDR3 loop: CSAWTVNQPQHF. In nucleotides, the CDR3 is TGCAGCGCCTGGACAGTTAATCAGCCCCAGCATTTT.

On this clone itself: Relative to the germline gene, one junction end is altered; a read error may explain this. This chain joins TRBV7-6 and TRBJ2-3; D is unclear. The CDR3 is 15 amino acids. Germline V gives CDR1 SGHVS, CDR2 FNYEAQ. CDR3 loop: CASSLNAQTTDTRYF. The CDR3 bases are TGTGCCAGCAGCTTGAACGCCCAGACCACAGATACGCGGTATTTT.

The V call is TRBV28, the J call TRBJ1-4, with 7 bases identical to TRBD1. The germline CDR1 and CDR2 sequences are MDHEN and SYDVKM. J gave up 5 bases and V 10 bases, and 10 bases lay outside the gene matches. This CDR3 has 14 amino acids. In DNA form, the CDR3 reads TGTGCCACCACCTCGGGACAGATGAATGAAAAACTGTTTTTT. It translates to CATTSGQMNEKLFF.

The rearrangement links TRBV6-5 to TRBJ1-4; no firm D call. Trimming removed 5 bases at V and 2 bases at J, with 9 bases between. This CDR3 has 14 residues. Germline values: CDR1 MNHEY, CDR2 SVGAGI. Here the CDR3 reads CASSISRTNEKLFF. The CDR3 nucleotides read TGTGCCAGCAGTATTTCGCGGACTAATGAAAAACTGTTTTTT.

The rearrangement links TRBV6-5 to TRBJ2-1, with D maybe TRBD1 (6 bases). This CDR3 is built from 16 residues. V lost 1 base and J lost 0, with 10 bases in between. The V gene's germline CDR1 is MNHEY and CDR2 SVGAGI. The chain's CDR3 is CASSYFQGSSYNEQFF. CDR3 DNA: TGTGCCAGCAGTTACTTCCAGGGGAGCTCCTACAATGAGCAGTTCTTC.

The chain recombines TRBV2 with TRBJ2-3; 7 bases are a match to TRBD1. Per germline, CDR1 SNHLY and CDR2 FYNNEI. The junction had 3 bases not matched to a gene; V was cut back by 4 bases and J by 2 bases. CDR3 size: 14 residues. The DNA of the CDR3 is TGTGCCAGCAGTGTCGGGACAGCCACAGATACGCAGTATTTT. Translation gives CASSVGTATDTQYF. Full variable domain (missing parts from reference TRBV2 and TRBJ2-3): EPEVTQTPSHQVTQMGQEVILRCVPISNHLYFYWYRQILGQKVEFLVSFYNNEISEKSEIFDDQFSVERPDGSNFTLKIRSTKLEDSAMYFCASSVGTATDTQYFGPGTRLTVL.

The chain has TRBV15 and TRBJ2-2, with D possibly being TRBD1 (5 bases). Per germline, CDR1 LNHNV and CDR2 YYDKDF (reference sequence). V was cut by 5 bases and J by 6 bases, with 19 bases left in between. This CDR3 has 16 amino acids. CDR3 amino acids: CATSGRQKDYPGELFF. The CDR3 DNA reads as TGTGCCACCAGCGGGCGACAGAAGGATTACCCCGGGGAGCTGTTTTTT.

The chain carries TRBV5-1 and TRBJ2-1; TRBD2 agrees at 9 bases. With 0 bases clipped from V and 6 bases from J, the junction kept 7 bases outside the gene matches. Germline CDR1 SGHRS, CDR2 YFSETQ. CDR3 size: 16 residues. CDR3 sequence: CASSLESSGRGNEQFF. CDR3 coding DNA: TGCGCCAGCAGCTTGGAAAGTAGCGGGAGAGGCAATGAGCAGTTCTTC.

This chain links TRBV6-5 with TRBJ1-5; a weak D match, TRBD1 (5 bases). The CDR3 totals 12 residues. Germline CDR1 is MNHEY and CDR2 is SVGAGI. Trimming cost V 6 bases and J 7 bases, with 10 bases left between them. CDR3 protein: CASSLRQQPQHF. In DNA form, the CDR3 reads TGTGCCAGCAGCCTCCGACAGCAGCCCCAGCATTTT.

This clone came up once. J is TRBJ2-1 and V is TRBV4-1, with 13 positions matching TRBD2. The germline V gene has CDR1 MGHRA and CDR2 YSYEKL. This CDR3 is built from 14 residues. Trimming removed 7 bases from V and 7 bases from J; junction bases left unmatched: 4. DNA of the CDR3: TGCGCCAGCAACTCACTAGCGGGAGGGAATGAGCAGTTCTTC. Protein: CASNSLAGGNEQFF.

The CDR3 DNA reads as TGTGCCAGCAGCTTAGACGCGCAGGGAGGTTACGAGCAGTACTTC. Amino acid sequence: CASSLDAQGGYEQYF. The chain has TRBV7-9 and TRBJ2-7; a possible D gene is TRBD2 (6 bases). Trimming cost V 1 base and J 4 bases, with 14 bases left between them. Germline CDR1 is SEHNR and CDR2 is FQNEAQ (reference sequence). The CDR3 loop spans 15 amino acids.

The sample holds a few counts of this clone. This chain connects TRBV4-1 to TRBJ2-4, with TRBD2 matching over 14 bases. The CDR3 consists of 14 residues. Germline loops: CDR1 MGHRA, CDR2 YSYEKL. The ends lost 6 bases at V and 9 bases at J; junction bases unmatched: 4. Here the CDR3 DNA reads TGCGCCAGCAGAGAGACTAGCGGGAGGGGCATTCAGTACTTC. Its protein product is CASRETSGRGIQYF.

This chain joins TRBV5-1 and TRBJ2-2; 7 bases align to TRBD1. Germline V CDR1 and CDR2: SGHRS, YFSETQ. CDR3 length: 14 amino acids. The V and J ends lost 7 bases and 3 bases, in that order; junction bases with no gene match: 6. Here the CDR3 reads CASGSGQHTGELFF. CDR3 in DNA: TGCGCCAGCGGCTCGGGACAGCACACCGGGGAGCTGTTTTTT.

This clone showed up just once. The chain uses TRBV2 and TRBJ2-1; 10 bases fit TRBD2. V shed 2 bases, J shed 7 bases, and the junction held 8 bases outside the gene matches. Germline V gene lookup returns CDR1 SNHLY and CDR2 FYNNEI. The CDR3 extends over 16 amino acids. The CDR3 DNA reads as TGTGCCAGCAGTGAAAGAGAACTAGCGGGATTTAATGAGCAGTTCTTC. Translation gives CASSERELAGFNEQFF.

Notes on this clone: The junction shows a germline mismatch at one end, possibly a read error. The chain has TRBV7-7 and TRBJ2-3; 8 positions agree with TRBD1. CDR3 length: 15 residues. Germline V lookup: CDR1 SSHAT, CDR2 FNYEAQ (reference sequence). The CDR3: CASSLGQGGTDTQYF. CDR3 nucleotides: TGTGCTAGCAGCTTAGGACAGGGTGGCACAGATACGCAGTATTTT.

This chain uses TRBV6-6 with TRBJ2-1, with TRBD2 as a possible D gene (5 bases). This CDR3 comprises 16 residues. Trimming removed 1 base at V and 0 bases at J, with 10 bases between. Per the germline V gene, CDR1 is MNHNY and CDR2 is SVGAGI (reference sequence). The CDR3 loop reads CASSYFVGSSYNEQFF. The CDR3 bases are TGTGCCAGCAGTTACTTCGTGGGGAGCTCCTACAATGAGCAGTTCTTC.